A single sample is the source of the 26 T cell receptor beta chains below, sequenced in a study of breast tumors, draining lymph nodes, adjacent tissues. The lymph nodes were axillary draining lymph nodes from breast cancer patients. TCRdb ran MiXCR on the multiplex PCR reads and lists one entry per CDR3 protein. The data hold nearly 200,000 distinct CDR3 sequences, with around 33% observed a single time. Material for sequencing was axillary lymph node tissue. These receptors all stem from a female donor with breast cancer. Some clones in this sample may be carry-over from other donors' samples.

The chain uses TRBV6-2 or TRBV6-3 and TRBJ2-7; 7 bases are a match to TRBD1. Germline values: CDR1 MNHEY, CDR2 SVGEGT. With V trimmed by 4 bases and J by 2 bases, 11 bases remained unmatched. There are 16 residues in the CDR3. The CDR3: CASSSPSGTDPYEQYF. The DNA for the CDR3 is TGTGCCAGCAGTTCCCCTAGTGGGACAGATCCCTACGAGCAGTACTTC.

This clonotype has a count of ten or more. The chain is built from TRBV2 and TRBJ1-2; D possibly corresponds to TRBD1 (5 bases). Germline V CDR1 and CDR2: SNHLY, FYNNEI. The CDR3 loop spans 14 amino acids. Trimming pared 0 bases from V and 5 bases from J, leaving 10 bases between. CDR3 in amino acids: CASSEAGTGYGYTF. CDR3 sequence (DNA): TGTGCCAGCAGTGAAGCGGGGACGGGGTATGGCTACACCTTC.

The gene calls are TRBV6-1 and TRBJ1-5; perhaps TRBD1 as D (6 bases). This CDR3 is built from 13 residues. Germline CDR1 reads MNHNS; CDR2 reads SASEGT. Trimming shortened V by 11 bases and J by 11 bases, and 22 bases separated the two germline ends. This CDR3 is CAGSGGRRETQHF. The CDR3 bases are TGTGCCGGCTCGGGGGGGCGTAGAGAGACCCAGCATTTT.

As for this clonotype: This may stem from a read error, because a much larger clone lies one nucleotide away. This chain connects TRBV6-4 to TRBJ2-3, with TRBD2 matching 11 bases. V gave up 5 bases and J gave up 2 bases; unmatched junction bases: 9. This CDR3 comprises 17 residues. From germline, CDR1 is MRHNA and CDR2 SNTAGT. The CDR3 loop reads CASSLLQTSGITDTQYF. The CDR3 DNA reads as TGTGCCAGCAGTCTTCTTCAGACTAGCGGGATCACAGATACGCAGTATTTT.

This clonotype was seen a handful of times. The CDR3: CASSPSGGRTDTQYF. The CDR3 coding sequence is TGTGCCAGCAGTCCTAGCGGGGGTCGCACAGATACGCAGTATTTT. V and J are TRBV6-5 and TRBJ2-3; TRBD2 aligns across 10 bases. Germline V gene lookup returns CDR1 MNHEY and CDR2 SVGAGI. The J segment lost 1 base and the V segment lost 5 bases, leaving 3 bases of the junction unmatched. The CDR3 is 15 amino acids.

The genes are TRBV6-6 and TRBJ1-3; 9 nucleotides agree with TRBD1. Per the germline V gene, CDR1 is MNHNY and CDR2 is SVGAGI (reference sequence). J gave up 7 bases and V 4 bases, and 5 bases lay outside the gene matches. The CDR3 length is 14 residues. CDR3 nucleotides: TGTGCCAGCAGTTTACAGGGGGCGGTGAACACCATATATTTT. It yields the protein CASSLQGAVNTIYF.

This clonotype has at least ten counts. The rearrangement links TRBV20-1 to TRBJ1-6; 7 bases fit TRBD1. Germline V gene lookup returns CDR1 DFQATT and CDR2 SNEGSKA (reference sequence). This CDR3 is 15 amino acids long. With 6 bases clipped from V and 6 bases from J, the junction kept 11 bases outside the gene matches. In DNA, the CDR3 is TGCAGTGCCAAGATCCGACAGGGCTTTAATTCACCCCTCCACTTT. Translation gives CSAKIRQGFNSPLHF.

The rearrangement uses TRBV20-1 and TRBJ1-2; 8 bases map to TRBD1. V was clipped by 4 bases and J by 1 base; unmatched bases: 2. Germline CDR1 DFQATT, CDR2 SNEGSKA (reference sequence). The CDR3 consists of 13 residues. CDR3 sequence (DNA): TGCAGTGCTAAGGACAGGGTTAACTATGGCTACACCTTC. Encoded protein: CSAKDRVNYGYTF.

There are a few counts of this clonotype. With a much larger clone just one base away, this may be a read error. The genes are TRBV7-3 and TRBJ2-3, with TRBD1 as a possible D gene (6 bases). Trimming shortened V by 2 bases and J by 4 bases, and 10 bases separated the two germline ends. CDR3 size: 14 residues. Germline V gene sequence: CDR1 SGHTA, CDR2 FQGTGA. DNA for the CDR3: TGTGCCAGCAGCTTAGTGGGGGCTGCAGATACGCAGTATTTT. It codes for CASSLVGAADTQYF.

There are many counts of this clonotype. This chain joins TRBV2 and TRBJ2-7, with D possibly matching TRBD1 (6 bases). Trimming took off 5 bases at V and 7 bases at J, with 18 bases between the two ends. CDR3 size: 14 residues. Germline loops: CDR1 SNHLY, CDR2 FYNNEI. The CDR3 here is CASSFQGSGGEQYF. CDR3 in DNA: TGTGCCAGCAGTTTCCAGGGGTCCGGCGGAGAGCAGTACTTC.

Turning to this clonotype: A much larger clone is a single base away; this may be a read error. The rearrangement uses TRBV6-6 and TRBJ2-1; 11 nucleotides align to TRBD1. The CDR3 has 16 amino acids. Germline lookup yields CDR1 MNHNY and CDR2 SVGAGI (reference sequence). Trimming took 10 bases from V and 4 from J; bases not matched to a gene: 12. The CDR3 spells CANSSGQGARYNEQFF. As DNA, the CDR3 is TGTGCCAACAGCTCCGGACAGGGGGCGAGGTACAATGAGCAGTTCTTC.

In its sample, this clonotype was seen many times. The chain uses TRBV2 and TRBJ2-7; 8 nucleotides agree with TRBD2. The junction had 3 bases not matched to a gene; V was cut back by 1 base and J by 7 bases. Germline CDR1 reads SNHLY; CDR2 reads FYNNEI. CDR3 length: 13 residues. The CDR3 coding sequence is TGTGCCAGCAGTGAAGGACTAGCGAGGGAGCAGTACTTC. Protein sequence: CASSEGLAREQYF.

The table lists this clonotype with a count of one. The rearrangement uses TRBV2 and TRBJ2-5; 8 nucleotides align to TRBD2. This CDR3 comprises 13 residues. V was pared by 6 bases and J by 5 bases, with 5 bases of the junction left unmatched. In germline, CDR1 is SNHLY, CDR2 FYNNEI. The CDR3 DNA reads TGTGCCAGCAGGCCCAGACTAGCGGAGACCCAGTACTTC. Amino acids: CASRPRLAETQYF.

This clonotype turned up a few times. This rearrangement joins TRBV27 to TRBJ2-3; 10 bases agree with TRBD1. The CDR3 has 15 residues. V was clipped by 6 bases and J by 3 bases; unmatched bases: 6. The germline V gene encodes CDR1 MNHEY and CDR2 SMNVEV (reference sequence). CDR3 bases: TGTGCCAGCAGGACAGGGGGCTCGAGGACAGATACGCAGTATTTT. Protein sequence: CASRTGGSRTDTQYF.

Note on this clonotype: Since the CDR3 does not end with the conserved phenylalanine or tryptophan, this likely comes from a read error. The chain recombines TRBV28 with TRBJ2-1; D call uncertain. V was trimmed by 5 bases and J by 10 bases, leaving 15 bases between them. CDR3 length equals 13 residues. The germline V gene has CDR1 MDHEN and CDR2 SYDVKM. CDR3: CASSTQDPEEQFS. The CDR3 nucleotides are TGTGCCAGCAGTACCCAGGACCCCGAGGAGCAGTTCTCC.

This clonotype was seen at least ten times. This chain joins TRBV5-1 and TRBJ2-1; weak D call: TRBD2 (6 bases). The CDR3 loop spans 15 amino acids. Deletions cut 2 bases from V and 4 bases from J, with 13 bases between. From germline, CDR1 is SGHRS and CDR2 YFSETQ. CDR3 bases: TGCGCCAGCAGCTTAGAGGGACTGGAATACAATGAGCAGTTCTTC. Translation: CASSLEGLEYNEQFF. Full variable domain (outside the CDR3, taken from reference TRBV5-1 and TRBJ2-1): KAGVTQTPRYLIKTRGQQVTLSCSPISGHRSVSWYQQTPGQGLQFLFEYFSETQRNKGNFPGRFSGRQFSNSRSEMNVSTLELGDSALYLCASSLEGLEYNEQFFGPGTRLTVL.

This clonotype has ten or more counts. The gene calls are TRBV5-5 and TRBJ2-1; D is ambiguous. The CDR3 runs to 12 residues. V lost 0 bases to trimming and J lost 10 bases, with 8 bases between them. The germline gives CDR1 SGHKS, CDR2 YYEKEE (reference sequence). CDR3 DNA: TGTGCCAGCAGCTTGGCCGACACCGAGCAGTTCTTC. It yields the protein CASSLADTEQFF.

This clonotype has at least ten counts. This chain uses TRBV10-3 with TRBJ2-1; no definite D call. The CDR3 is made up of 13 amino acids. Germline V lookup: CDR1 ENHRY, CDR2 SYGVKD. V lost 0 bases, J lost 7 bases, and 7 bases lay in between. In DNA, the CDR3 is TGTGCCATCAGTGAGTCGAGCCGGAATGAGCAGTTCTTC. It translates to CAISESSRNEQFF.

This clonotype has a count of ten or more. The chain is built from TRBV19 and TRBJ1-2, with a tentative D call TRBD1 (6 bases). Between the trimmed V and J ends, which lost 7 bases and 3 bases, there was a span of 21 bases. The CDR3 totals 16 residues. CDR1 is LNHDA, CDR2 SQIVND, per germline (reference sequence). The CDR3 DNA is TGTGCCAGTAACGGTGCCGCCGGGACACCAGACTATGGCTACACCTTC. Its protein is CASNGAAGTPDYGYTF.

The gene calls are TRBV20-1 and TRBJ1-6; D is unclear. The V end was cut by 0 bases, the J end by 3 bases, with 9 bases between. Germline V gene sequence: CDR1 DFQATT, CDR2 SNEGSKA (reference sequence). The CDR3 extends over 15 amino acids. The CDR3 spells CSARDWVNYNSPLHF. DNA of the CDR3: TGCAGTGCTAGAGATTGGGTGAACTATAATTCACCCCTCCACTTT.

As concerns this clonotype: A read error may explain this, as a much larger clone is one base away. The CDR3 does not close with the conserved phenylalanine or tryptophan, likely indicating a read error. The chain is built from TRBV14 and TRBJ2-5; D is possibly TRBD1 (6 bases). The J call may be faulty, since TRBJ2-7 better matches the DNA end. The V gene's germline CDR1 is SGHDN and CDR2 FVKESK. The CDR3 consists of 13 residues. The CDR3 reads CASSGRGSYEQYS. The DNA for the CDR3 is TGTGCCAGCAGTGGCAGGGGCAGCTACGAGCAGTACTCC.

This clonotype was found once. This chain connects TRBV20-1 to TRBJ2-7, with D unclear. The CDR3 has 16 residues. Trimming pared 0 bases from V and 6 bases from J, leaving 21 bases between. From germline, CDR1 is DFQATT and CDR2 SNEGSKA (reference sequence). CDR3 nucleotide sequence: TGCAGTGCTAGAGATCTCAGGACCCCGGCTGGAGCCGAGCAGTACTTC. Translated: CSARDLRTPAGAEQYF.

In regard to this clonotype: A much larger clone sits a single nucleotide away, making a read error possible. The chain employs TRBV6-5 and TRBJ2-2, with TRBD2 as a possible D gene (5 bases). The CDR3 extends over 15 amino acids. Germline assignment: CDR1 MNHEY and CDR2 SVGAGI. CDR3 in DNA: TGTGCCAGCAGCCCCGGACGGCTGAACACCGGGGAGCTGCTTTTT. Protein sequence: CASSPGRLNTGELLF.

The table lists this clonotype with many counts. The chain recombines TRBV3-1 with TRBJ2-5, with 7 bases lining up with TRBD2. The germline gives CDR1 LGHDT, CDR2 YNNKEL (reference sequence). This CDR3 contains 17 residues. J lost 0 bases, V lost 1 base, and 8 bases had no gene match. The CDR3 reads CASSQVGVAGDQETQYF. Here the CDR3 DNA reads TGTGCCAGCAGCCAAGTGGGAGTGGCGGGAGACCAAGAGACCCAGTACTTC.

This clonotype came up many times. The chain employs TRBV20-1 and TRBJ2-1; 10 bases map to TRBD2. Germline assignment: CDR1 DFQATT and CDR2 SNEGSKA (reference sequence). The junction had 4 bases not matched to a gene; V was cut back by 0 bases and J by 5 bases. The CDR3 covers 15 residues. CDR3 protein: CSARDPTSGNNEQFF. The CDR3 bases are TGCAGTGCTAGAGATCCAACTAGCGGGAACAATGAGCAGTTCTTC.

The rearrangement links TRBV12-3 or TRBV12-4 to TRBJ2-5; the D gene is possibly TRBD1 (5 bases). V lost 3 bases and J lost 9, with 17 bases in between. This CDR3 spans 14 amino acids. The CDR3 reads CASSFGQGSQPQYF. CDR3 sequence (DNA): TGTGCCAGCAGTTTTGGCCAGGGAAGTCAGCCCCAGTACTTC.